This T cell receptor (beta chain) was sequenced for a study of cytomegalovirus exposure and HLA in healthy donors (dated by TCRdb to 2016 to 2017). As for the study more broadly: According to an earlier analysis of 587 of the donors, about 170 million T cells yielded approximately 120 million unique TCR beta sequences and 276 Gb of sequence data. About 300 gigabases of sequencing data and roughly 90 million unique TCR sequences were included in an early release covering several hundred HLA-typed donors. The genetic ancestry cluster associated with self-reported Caucasian donors included roughly 84% of the roughly 400 genotyped donors. The aim of the study was to test whether cataloging public T cell receptors could identify signatures of past pathogen exposure. The T cell repertoires of around 670 subjects were profiled by immunosequencing and related to cytomegalovirus serostatus. In addition to the first cohort of 650 to 750 subjects, a separate validation cohort of 100 to 150 different subjects was used. High-throughput TCR immunosequencing, statistical association of individual TCRs with disease status, and machine learning were combined to predict cytomegalovirus infection status. In a later analysis, previously published TCR beta repertoires from several hundred donors were re-analyzed and high-resolution HLA genotyping was added so that TCR occurrence patterns could be studied. Rather than drawing on any new phenotypic data, the later analysis identified candidate immune exposures from TCR beta sequences and the way those sequences occurred across donors. An earlier analysis of 587 of the donors used high-throughput TCR beta sequencing to judge whether each TCR beta V gene segment behaved as functional or pseudogenic. Donor age, sex, ethnicity and CMV serostatus were compiled alongside the repertoire data. A later genetic analysis took genome-wide SNP genotypes for about 55% of the 666 donors and used that subset as a discovery cohort. Every discovery cohort repertoire had been produced on one sequencing platform. HLA typing included class I and class II loci at four-digit resolution. Typing coverage differed by locus: A, B, C, DRB1 and DQB1 were typed in about 620-630 donors, DQA1 in about 550, DPA1 in some 610, and DPB1 in just under 490. Roughly five DR-DQ haplotypes were handled as single units for association and clustering, since linkage in the cohort was strong. Among some 410 genotyped donors of the cohort, an average of 235,054 unique TCR beta nucleotide sequences were sequenced per donor, approximately 20% of them non-productive. Here is what the overall study found, with its caveats: According to a later analysis, most CMV-associated TCR beta chains appeared to be HLA-restricted, and the HLA associations seemed to be driven largely by CMV exposure. Several of the top co-occurrence clusters appeared to be linked to parvovirus B19, influenza, CMV and Epstein-Barr virus, according to a later analysis. In a later analysis, HLA-associated TCR beta chains were found to be more clonally expanded and to have lower generation probabilities than equally common non-associated chains. Correlated functional status among segregating V segments might be attributable to linkage disequilibrium, but an unknown experimental factor could not be ruled out. In a later analysis, TCR association rates were found to vary across HLA loci, with the most associated TCRs seen for DRB1 alleles and the fewest for HLA-C alleles. The cohort was sequenced for TCR beta chains only, and without alpha or paired-chain data the features that could be detected were limited. The classifier was reported to diagnose cytomegalovirus status with high specificity and sensitivity in both the original and validation cohorts. The earlier analysis of a few hundred of the donors excluded some 16 rarely observed V segments, including chromosome 9 orphons, because counts were too low. The 87-base-pair reads could not distinguish some IMGT-functional V segments, including TRBV6-2 and TRBV6-3, so those segments were excluded. Most TCR sequences were observed very rarely across donors, whereas some public TCRs were present in many individuals. Roughly uniform sequencing depth across donors was assumed in presence/absence analyses, although this assumption may not hold. According to a later genetic analysis, donors in an Asian-associated ancestry cluster had fewer N-insertions in productive TCRs than the approximately 650-donor mean. In a later analysis, more than 15,000 TCR beta sequences were associated with specific HLA alleles at a false discovery rate of 0.05. A further reported finding was that TCR beta sequences accurately predicted the HLA-A and HLA-B alleles for most subjects in the first cohort. It was suggested by the authors that the approach could potentially be generalized to other disease states and immunological phenotypes. A cluster of highly shared sequence variants was judged likely to be a technical artifact of the sequencing pipeline. The only immune exposure information available for the cohort was CMV serostatus. In an earlier analysis of 587 of the donors, most TCR beta V segments appeared in productive rearrangements about 90% or about 30% of the time, broadly matching IMGT annotations. Because HLA typing was unavailable for some donors at each locus, only the typed subset was used in association tests. Strong co-occurrence of HLA alleles, especially DR and DQ, made assigning TCR associations to individual alleles difficult. In vitro tests confirmed that a few of the cytomegalovirus-associated TCR beta chains recognize cytomegalovirus antigens. The study gave a list of more than 150 TCR beta chains associated with cytomegalovirus. In a later genetic analysis, a missense DCLRE1C variant was associated with V-gene and J-gene trimming of TCR beta chains, and the association was replicated in an independent cohort.

As to this clone: Its antigen is unknown. Base qualities were left out, and no much larger clone turns up one base away.

Library generation was performed with the immunoSEQ multiplex PCR assay. For the multiplex PCR, a mixture combining 60 forward primers for TCR Vbeta segments and 13 reverse primers for TCR Jbeta segments was used. The CDR3 region of rearranged TCR beta genes was amplified from genomic DNA by a multiplex PCR assay. The amplified TCR beta libraries were sequenced on the Illumina HiSeq System as 87-base-pair reads. Regarding the original processing steps: In a later analysis, tens of millions of unique TCR beta chains were counted across the roughly 670 repertoires, and about 10 million of these chains were shared by at least two donors. To remove PCR and sequencing errors, raw reads were error-corrected and collapsed into unique sequences using a nearest-neighbor algorithm that merged closely related sequences. CDR3 sequences were aligned to IMGT reference sequences to assign V, D and J gene segments. For a sequence to be retained, a match of at least six nucleotides was required to both a V gene segment and a J gene segment. A rearrangement counted as productive if the CDR3 had no stop codons and remained in frame with V and J, and every other rearrangement counted as non-productive. CDR3 was defined according to IMGT convention as the region running from the second conserved V-encoded cysteine to the conserved J-encoded phenylalanine. In an earlier analysis of around 640 of the donors, sequences lacking an unambiguous match to a single V gene segment were excluded. An earlier analysis of about 600 of the donors called V segments functional above 56.7% productive rearrangements and segregating when the between-donor standard deviation exceeded 5%. A statistical classification framework was built for diagnosing cytomegalovirus status from the catalog of TCR beta chain sequences. In a later analysis, TCR nucleotide sequences were compared against IMGT/GENE-DB human TR gene sequences so that V and J genes could be assigned. A later analysis assigned CDR3 sequences and most-parsimonious VDJ recombination scenarios with the TCRdist pipeline. In a later analysis, every TCR beta chain was defined by the combination of its CDR3 amino acid sequence and its V-gene family, and reads without a unique V-gene family were dropped. As a way to deal with suspected cross-contamination and a sequencing artifact, a later analysis dropped approximately 570 nucleotide sequences that were highly shared and had low generation probability. A later analysis calculated a clonal expansion index for each public chain from normalized within-repertoire ranks of inferred template counts. Generation probabilities in a later analysis came from a VDJ recombination model fitted to out-of-frame rearrangements, and those results were checked against IGoR. In a later analysis, hypergeometric tests were used to score TCR-TCR, TCR-HLA and TCR-CMV co-occurrence, with a repertoire-size bias correction applied to TCR pairs. To estimate false discovery rates, a later analysis permuted the HLA or CMV assignments 20 times. In a later analysis, co-occurring TCRs were grouped using DBSCAN, with TCRdist sequence similarity added in when clustering inside HLA-allele-positive subsets. Co-occurrence clustering excluded repertoires with fewer than 30,000 or more than 120,000 public chains, plus five with anomalous nucleotide sharing. TCRdb retrieved this table from immuneACCESS and kept in-frame rearrangements only. Not all clones are present; in checked studies, unresolved V genes account for under half, and no reason is known for the remainder. The DNA gave D and trimming, while V, J and clone size come from that table. This sample holds 200,000 to 300,000 clones; around 81% were observed only once. The ten largest clones capture 8% of the sample.

The cohort consisted of some 730 healthy bone marrow donors. All cohort members were sampled while nominally healthy, although unrecorded immune exposures were likely present. The donor was CMV seropositive and was included in the group of some 290 seropositive cohort members. A peripheral blood sample was provided by each donor, and peripheral blood mononuclear cells were used for TCR beta sequencing. Genomic DNA was extracted from the blood cell samples with the Qiagen DNeasy Blood Extraction Kit. V is shortened by 5 bases, J by 3 bases, and the region joining them spans 10 bases. The CDR3 contains 13 residues, cysteine and phenylalanine counted. Kept here is only the CDR3 DNA, which spans 39 bases and is read in frame from base 1. The germline V gene specifies SGHTA as CDR1 and FQGNSA as CDR2.

The V gene is TRBV7-2 and the J gene is TRBJ1-1; no D gene is confidently identified. This clonotype originated in a woman aged 55-75 years in good health and CMV-seropositive. Sample: PBMCs. The sequence in DNA is TGTGCCAGCAGCCCTCAGGATTACACTGAAGCTTTCTTT. This codes for CASSPQDYTEAFF.